This T cell receptor (beta chain) was captured by sequencing in a study of blood T cell repertoires in COVID-19 (TCRdb year 2020). Context from the whole study: The collaborator samples originated in the United States, Italy and Spain and spanned the acute and convalescent phases of COVID-19. The prospective study material was composed of cDNA or gDNA derived from T cells, B-cell-depleted T cells, or PBMCs. Subjects who had been exposed to COVID-19, were actively infected with it, or had recovered from it provided the deeply sampled blood TCRbeta repertoires that made up the dataset. The repertoires were made available in a free public database intended to serve as a resource for research on the immune response to SARS-CoV-2. Samples were obtained from the ongoing ImmuneRACE study (first 160 participants) and from 1,254 subjects provided by 6 global collaborators. The sample metadata nearly always contained a de-identified subject ID, COVID-19 status, age in years and sex. Where available, HLA class I and class II types were taken from metadata supplied by the sample provider and were not determined by assay-based typing.

TCRbeta CDR3 regions were amplified from genomic DNA using the immunoSEQ Assay, a bias-controlled multiplex PCR. Per the authors' processing: The number of nucleated cells in each sample was estimated by amplification of reference gene primers within the assay. To quantify the absolute abundance of each unique TCRbeta CDR3 rearrangement, sequence reads were collapsed and filtered. For each sample, productive Simpson clonality was calculated as the square root of Simpson's diversity index over productive rearrangements. The source is immuneACCESS, and TCRdb retained only in-frame sequences with V and J called. Part of the clones is not carried over; for the studies checked, unresolved V genes explain less than half of this, and the remainder is unexplained. D and trimming were read from the DNA, whereas the V and J calls and clone size are those reported in that table. The sample table contains approximately 280,000 clones; only one count was recorded for around nine tenths of them. The top ten clones comprise 6% to 7% of the sample.

The sample holds one count of this clone. This clone's antigen is unknown. Base qualities are missing; no much larger clone stands one base away. Results the study describes overall, beyond this receptor: The quantity of clinical and demographic metadata differed by source and by participant and was supplied without curation.

In the prospective study, participants were about 18 to 90 years old, resided in about two dozen geographic areas of the United States, and were enrolled through a virtual design. In the prospective study, participants were assigned to cohorts based on the clinical history participants reported in a screening survey and a study questionnaire. ImmuneRACE Cohort 3 recovered participants were defined by two consecutive negative NP/OP PCR tests, healthcare professional clearance, or symptom resolution. In the prospective study, mobile phlebotomists collected whole blood, serum and a nasopharyngeal or oropharyngeal swab from each participant. Prospective study participants could optionally give additional blood draws and questionnaires over a roughly two-month period. Before DNA extraction, prospective study blood samples were shipped either frozen or at room temperature. As encoded in the germline V gene, CDR1 is SGHAT while CDR2 is FQNNGV. Here V drops 3 bases and J drops 1 base, and the junction holds 2 bases not matched to any gene. Measured from the cysteine to the phenylalanine, the CDR3 is 15 residues long. Solely the CDR3 DNA is kept, with 45 bases framed from the first base.

Sequencing input: PBMCs or T cells enriched from blood (not recorded which). This TCR derives from a woman between 40 and 55 years old who had recovered from COVID-19. This sequence uses TRBV11-2 and TRBJ2-7, with 11 bases in between that match TRBD2. The CDR3 in this case is CASSFSGRGSYEQYF. The nucleotide sequence reads TGTGCCAGCAGCTTTAGCGGGAGGGGTTCCTACGAGCAGTACTTC.